These T cell receptor beta chains were read from a single sample in a study of blood T cell repertoires in COVID-19. Libraries were prepared by immunoSEQ multiplex PCR; TCRdb keeps only in-frame clonotypes and omits some of them. Altogether 250,000 to 300,000 clones are present, 70% to 80% being singletons, with the ten largest covering 3% to 3.5%. What was sequenced was peripheral blood. The receptors stem from an elderly woman with acute or convalescent COVID-19. Both conserved end residues are trimmed from each CDR3. Rows give clone size only sometimes, using once, few, many, or a class for an expanded clone.

j_gene: TRBJ1-2; v_gene: TRBV10-3; abundance: .; CDR3aa: AISVGTGASGGYT
j_gene: TRBJ2-7; v_gene: TRBV6-5; abundance: .; CDR3aa: ASSPRPGGGPEY
j_gene: TRBJ2-1; v_gene: TRBV7-9; abundance: once; CDR3aa: ASSSGADGQF
j_gene: TRBJ2-1; v_gene: TRBV11-3; abundance: .; CDR3aa: ASSLALGGGSYNEQF
j_gene: TRBJ2-1; v_gene: TRBV5-1; abundance: .; CDR3aa: ASSLEGLPPHNEQF
j_gene: TRBJ1-1; v_gene: TRBV15; abundance: many; CDR3aa: ATSRDLAGSISRAF
j_gene: TRBJ2-3; v_gene: TRBV5-1; abundance: .; CDR3aa: ASSLVGGPTDTQY
j_gene: TRBJ1-2; v_gene: TRBV25-1; abundance: .; CDR3aa: ASSDVNPGGRGYGYT
j_gene: TRBJ2-7; v_gene: TRBV2; abundance: .; CDR3aa: ASSAQGSSYEQY
j_gene: TRBJ1-2; v_gene: TRBV5-4; abundance: once; CDR3aa: ASSPGQERYGYT
j_gene: TRBJ1-3; v_gene: TRBV6-5; abundance: .; CDR3aa: ASSYGQGAGNTIY
j_gene: TRBJ2-4; v_gene: TRBV7-2; abundance: .; CDR3aa: ASSLDRTGVKNIQY
j_gene: TRBJ2-2; v_gene: TRBV27; abundance: .; CDR3aa: ATRGQGKTGELF
j_gene: TRBJ2-2; v_gene: TRBV19; abundance: .; CDR3aa: ASSRSGPSFSGELF
j_gene: TRBJ1-2; v_gene: TRBV5-1; abundance: .; CDR3aa: ASKSRDNNYGYT
j_gene: TRBJ1-4; v_gene: TRBV9; abundance: .; CDR3aa: ASSVTGGGEKLF
j_gene: TRBJ2-7; v_gene: TRBV5-1; abundance: .; CDR3aa: ASSPDRESVYEQY
j_gene: TRBJ1-6; v_gene: TRBV6-5; abundance: .; CDR3aa: ASSSDWGHYNSPLH
j_gene: TRBJ2-1; v_gene: TRBV5-5; abundance: .; CDR3aa: ASSLATGQVPLNGQF
j_gene: TRBJ1-1; v_gene: TRBV7-3; abundance: few; CDR3aa: ASSATGRNTEAF
j_gene: TRBJ2-7; v_gene: TRBV30; abundance: .; CDR3aa: AWSKGVGYEQY
j_gene: TRBJ2-1; v_gene: TRBV5-1; abundance: .; CDR3aa: ASSLGGGPIYNEQF
j_gene: TRBJ1-3; v_gene: TRBV14; abundance: many; CDR3aa: ASSQIRQGGNTIY
j_gene: TRBJ2-1; v_gene: TRBV5-4; abundance: .; CDR3aa: ASSPTGRSSPEQF
j_gene: TRBJ1-5; v_gene: TRBV19; abundance: .; CDR3aa: ASKRVFLRQGGQPQH
j_gene: TRBJ2-6; v_gene: TRBV29-1; abundance: .; CDR3aa: SVEQAGANVLT
j_gene: TRBJ1-2; v_gene: TRBV5-6; abundance: .; CDR3aa: ASSPIPTGSEGGYT
j_gene: TRBJ2-5; v_gene: TRBV9; abundance: .; CDR3aa: ASSVGPQINQETQY
j_gene: TRBJ1-2; v_gene: TRBV4-1; abundance: .; CDR3aa: ASSQTWTGPYGYT
j_gene: TRBJ1-4; v_gene: TRBV5-1; abundance: .; CDR3aa: ASSVQGKENEKLF
j_gene: TRBJ1-3; v_gene: TRBV29-1; abundance: .; CDR3aa: SVWESGVGNTIY
j_gene: TRBJ2-1; v_gene: TRBV9; abundance: .; CDR3aa: ASSVGVREGQF
j_gene: TRBJ1-1; v_gene: TRBV5-4; abundance: .; CDR3aa: ASSKDGSTEAF
j_gene: TRBJ2-1; v_gene: TRBV24-1; abundance: few; CDR3aa: ATMTGYSNEQF
j_gene: TRBJ1-1; v_gene: TRBV3-1/TRBV3-2; abundance: .; CDR3aa: ASSLQTGMNTEAF
j_gene: TRBJ1-1; v_gene: TRBV6-5; abundance: .; CDR3aa: ASSYAGDTEAF
j_gene: TRBJ1-1; v_gene: TRBV12-5; abundance: medium-sized; CDR3aa: ASGLVPRGVLRDGLNTEAF
j_gene: TRBJ2-7; v_gene: TRBV6-6; abundance: .; CDR3aa: ASRPSGTGMHEQY
j_gene: TRBJ2-5; v_gene: TRBV7-9; abundance: .; CDR3aa: ASSLGLAETQY
j_gene: TRBJ1-2; v_gene: TRBV9; abundance: .; CDR3aa: ASSVAQGAGNYGYT
j_gene: TRBJ1-3; v_gene: TRBV12-3/TRBV12-4; abundance: .; CDR3aa: ASSTTVGNTIY
j_gene: TRBJ2-1; v_gene: TRBV4-1; abundance: .; CDR3aa: ASSRVQYSYNEQF
j_gene: TRBJ2-5; v_gene: TRBV27; abundance: .; CDR3aa: ASSFGTSGGIQY
j_gene: TRBJ2-1; v_gene: TRBV6-6; abundance: .; CDR3aa: ASSYSGDYPEQF
j_gene: TRBJ1-1; v_gene: TRBV15; abundance: few; CDR3aa: ATSRGGVGLRGTEAF
j_gene: TRBJ1-6; v_gene: TRBV9; abundance: .; CDR3aa: ASSVEETFSPLH
j_gene: TRBJ1-5; v_gene: TRBV30; abundance: .; CDR3aa: AWSVGGPQH
j_gene: TRBJ1-1; v_gene: TRBV19; abundance: few; CDR3aa: ASSPTDRGGTEAF
j_gene: TRBJ2-1; v_gene: TRBV19; abundance: many; CDR3aa: ASSTGTGIYNEQF
j_gene: TRBJ2-7; v_gene: TRBV5-1; abundance: .; CDR3aa: ASSQGQGNDEQY
j_gene: TRBJ2-7; v_gene: TRBV19; abundance: .; CDR3aa: ASSILGQGEQY
j_gene: TRBJ1-1; v_gene: TRBV2; abundance: .; CDR3aa: ASSEAWSTGWVNTEAF
j_gene: TRBJ1-3; v_gene: TRBV13; abundance: .; CDR3aa: ASSLSQGVPSGNTIY
j_gene: TRBJ2-6; v_gene: TRBV6-6; abundance: .; CDR3aa: ASSQGAGGANVLT
j_gene: TRBJ2-3; v_gene: TRBV7-2; abundance: .; CDR3aa: ASSLSGDTQY
j_gene: TRBJ2-5; v_gene: TRBV18; abundance: .; CDR3aa: ASSSAGRAETQY